This T cell receptor beta chain originates from a study of cytomegalovirus exposure and HLA in healthy donors. Across the study: A later analysis reported the same platform for the roughly 120 validation repertoires and the roughly 650 first-cohort repertoires.

The repertoire was sequenced with immunoSEQ multiplex PCR; TCRdb's copy has only in-frame clones and lacks some. The sample holds 280,000 or so clones; more than 75% are singletons and the top ten take about 0.85%. In germline, CDR1 is MNHEY, CDR2 SVGAGI. The CDR3 sequence is 14 residues long. Trimming at V came to 0 bases and at J to 4 bases, leaving 2 bases not matched to a gene. The study, taken as a whole, reports: TCR clusters originating in the first cohort tended to co-occur in the 110 or so validation repertoires, according to a later analysis. While the bulk of TCR sequences proved rare, some public TCRs turned up in many donors. It was confirmed in vitro that a few of the CMV-associated chains were specific for CMV antigens.

Notes on this clone: What it recognizes is unknown.

The sequenced sample consisted of PBMCs. The V call is TRBV6-5, the J call TRBJ2-7; 8 bases fit TRBD1. This receptor was taken from a woman in her late teens or twenties in good health and CMV-seronegative. In DNA, the CDR3 is TGTGCCAGCAGTTACTCGGACAGGGTTTACGAGCAGTACTTC. It codes for CASSYSDRVYEQYF.